This entry lists 19 T cell receptor beta chains sequenced from one sample in a study of radiation and T cells in renal cell carcinoma. Assay: immunoSEQ multiplex PCR; the TCRdb copy retains only in-frame clones and omits some. The data show 20,000 or so clones, 55% seen once. Treatment in this sample: 15 Gy SBRT to primary tumor, nephrectomy 4 weeks later. The material sequenced was tumor tissue, taken from a patient whose treatment included radiotherapy and nephrectomy. Receptors originate from a man aged 45-65 years with renal cell carcinoma.

The rearrangement uses TRBV10-3 and TRBJ1-1; no reliable D call. The germline V gene encodes CDR1 ENHRY and CDR2 SYGVKD. The length of the CDR3 is 12 residues. V was clipped by 10 bases and J by 4 bases, with 13 bases between them. The CDR3 reads CATHGGPTEAFF. The CDR3 DNA reads TGTGCCACCCACGGAGGACCCACTGAAGCTTTCTTT.

The chain has TRBV7-2 and TRBJ2-7; weak D call: TRBD1 (6 bases). The germline CDR1 and CDR2 sequences are SGHTA and FQGNSA. The V and J ends lost 6 bases and 3 bases respectively, with 18 bases between them. The CDR3 spans 15 residues. The DNA for the CDR3 is TGTGCCAGCAGTCCATTGGGGGCCGTAGGCTACGAGCAGTACTTC. Protein product: CASSPLGAVGYEQYF.

The chain employs TRBV4-2 and TRBJ2-1; D is ambiguous. The CDR3 extends over 16 amino acids. With 0 bases removed from V and 2 bases from J, the gap between germline ends came to 11 bases. Germline values: CDR1 LGHNA, CDR2 YNFKEQ. CDR3 loop: CASSQESGQPYNEQFF. The CDR3 DNA sequence: TGTGCCAGCAGCCAAGAATCCGGGCAACCCTACAATGAGCAGTTCTTC.

The DNA of the CDR3 is TGTGCCAGCAGTCCACGTGGTGGAGAGACCCAGTACTTC. Its protein is CASSPRGGETQYF. The genes are TRBV27 and TRBJ2-5; D gene ambiguous. CDR1 is MNHEY and CDR2 is SMNVEV in the germline V gene (reference sequence). Trimming removed 5 bases from V and 4 bases from J, with 11 bases in between. The CDR3 contains 13 residues.

The chain carries TRBV9 and TRBJ2-5; 9 bases are a match to TRBD2. Trimming took 3 bases from V and 5 from J; bases not matched to a gene: 5. The CDR3 length is 14 residues. Germline loops: CDR1 SGDLS, CDR2 YYNGEE. CDR3 amino acids: CASSALAGRETQYF. The CDR3 nucleotides read TGTGCCAGCAGCGCTCTAGCGGGGAGGGAGACCCAGTACTTC.

This chain uses TRBV9 with TRBJ2-3; 14 positions agree with TRBD2. The germline V gene has CDR1 SGDLS and CDR2 YYNGEE. Trimming cost V 0 bases and J 9 bases; bases outside gene matches: 6. The CDR3 runs 16 residues. CDR3 in amino acids: CASSVAGGLAGETQYF. The CDR3 nucleotides are TGTGCCAGCAGCGTAGCTGGGGGACTAGCGGGAGAGACGCAGTATTTT.

This clone came up once. This chain connects TRBV30 to TRBJ2-7; 8 bases line up with TRBD1. This CDR3 has 14 amino acids. The germline V gene has CDR1 GTSNPN and CDR2 SVGIG (reference sequence). The V gene end was trimmed by 2 bases and the J gene end by 1 base; junction bases not matched to a gene: 4. CDR3 residues: CAWSRTGSSYEQYF. The CDR3 bases are TGTGCCTGGAGTCGGACAGGGTCATCCTACGAGCAGTACTTC.

The chain has TRBV9 and TRBJ1-2; D is perhaps TRBD1 (5 bases). CDR3 length: 17 amino acids. V shed 4 bases and J shed 4 bases, with 23 bases lying between them. Germline CDR1 and CDR2: SGDLS and YYNGEE. CDR3 residues: CASSPVAGGTVAYGYTF. CDR3 DNA sequence: TGTGCCAGCAGCCCCGTAGCGGGCGGGACCGTTGCCTATGGCTACACCTTC.

There are a few counts of this clone. This CDR3 is also generated by other DNA sequences in the sample. DNA of the CDR3: TGCGCCAGCAGCCAAGAGGGACATTTAGGCTACACCTTC. It translates to CASSQEGHLGYTF. V and J are TRBV4-1 and TRBJ1-2; weak D call: TRBD1 (6 bases). V dropped 0 bases and J dropped 8 bases, with 10 bases sitting between them. The CDR3 contains 13 residues. The germline CDR1 and CDR2 sequences are MGHRA and YSYEKL.

The chain employs TRBV7-2 and TRBJ2-5; D perhaps matches TRBD2 (5 bases). The germline V gene encodes CDR1 SGHTA and CDR2 FQGNSA. CDR3 size: 15 residues. The germline V and J ends were trimmed by 1 base and 5 bases, with 14 bases remaining between them. CDR3 in DNA: TGTGCCAGCAGCTTAGGGACTCTGGACCGGGAGACCCAGTACTTC. Translation gives CASSLGTLDRETQYF. The full variable domain, with the rest looked up from reference TRBV7-2 and TRBJ2-5, is GAGVSQSPSNKVTEKGKDVELRCDPISGHTALYWYRQSLGQGLEFLIYFQGNSAPDKSGLPSDRFSAERTGGSVSTLTIQRTQQEDSAVYLCASSLGTLDRETQYFGPGTRLLVL.

The chain links TRBV5-5 to TRBJ1-1; D is undetermined. The CDR3 has 14 amino acids. Germline V gene data show CDR1 as SGHKS and CDR2 as YYEKEE (reference sequence). V lost 7 bases, J lost 1 base, and 14 bases lay in between. The CDR3 nucleotides are TGTGCCAGCGCCTTCGGACCGAAGAACACTGAAGCTTTCTTT. Its protein product is CASAFGPKNTEAFF.

This clone showed up just a few times. The chain employs TRBV14 and TRBJ1-1, with 8 nucleotides matching TRBD1. CDR3 length equals 14 residues. The V and J ends lost 5 bases and 1 base, in that order; junction bases with no gene match: 3. Germline V gene data show CDR1 as SGHDN and CDR2 as FVKESK. The CDR3 loop is CASSAGGRNTEAFF. CDR3 in DNA: TGTGCCAGCAGCGCAGGGGGCCGGAACACTGAAGCTTTCTTT. Looking up the rest from reference TRBV14 and TRBJ1-1 gives the full variable domain: EAGVTQFPSHSVIEKGQTVTLRCDPISGHDNLYWYRRVMGKEIKFLLHFVKESKQDESGMPNNRFLAERTGGTYSTLKVQPAELEDSGVYFCASSAGGRNTEAFFGQGTRLTVV.

The chain has TRBV6-5 and TRBJ1-1, with TRBD1 matching 7 bases. Losses at the gene ends were 8 bases for V and 5 bases for J; bases not matched to a gene: 11. There are 14 residues in the CDR3. Germline V lookup: CDR1 MNHEY, CDR2 SVGAGI. The CDR3 DNA is TGTGCCAGCCGGATAGGGCAGGGGGGGACTGAAGCTTTCTTT. Amino acids: CASRIGQGGTEAFF.

The chain combines TRBV7-8 with TRBJ2-7, with 8 bases identical to TRBD2. Germline lookup yields CDR1 SGHVS and CDR2 FQNEAQ. Trimming at V came to 1 base and at J to 5 bases, leaving 4 bases not matched to a gene. The CDR3 is made up of 14 amino acids. CDR3: CASSLEAGGHEQYF. CDR3 DNA sequence: TGTGCCAGCAGCTTAGAGGCGGGAGGCCACGAGCAGTACTTC.

Regarding this clone: Mismatch with germline at one junction end may stem from a read error. V gene TRBV5-4 combines with J gene TRBJ2-2, with TRBD1 matching over 10 bases. The CDR3 contains 16 residues. In germline, CDR1 is SGHNT, CDR2 YYREEE (reference sequence). The CDR3 loop reads CASRLGGQGVTGELFF. CDR3 DNA: TGTGCCAGCAGATTGGGCGGACAGGGGGTTACCGGGGAGCTGTTTTTT.

By sample share, this clone is medium-sized (0.01 to 0.1%). This chain links TRBV19 with TRBJ2-7; the D gene is possibly TRBD2 (6 bases). Trimming cost V 6 bases and J 3 bases, with 18 bases left between them. Looked up from germline, CDR1 is LNHDA and CDR2 is SQIVND (reference sequence). The CDR3 is 15 residues long. CDR3 loop: CASSTPTSRRYEQYF. CDR3 DNA: TGTGCCAGTAGCACTCCGACTAGTCGTCGCTACGAGCAGTACTTC.

The chain is built from TRBV2 and TRBJ1-1; D uncertain. Germline V gives CDR1 SNHLY, CDR2 FYNNEI. Between the trimmed V and J ends, which lost 4 bases and 3 bases, there was a span of 12 bases. The CDR3 covers 14 residues. CDR3 residues: CASSASSPDTEAFF. In nucleotides, the CDR3 is TGTGCCAGCAGTGCCTCTAGCCCTGACACTGAAGCTTTCTTT.

This clone appeared a few times. The chain uses TRBV6-6 and TRBJ2-7, with D possibly matching TRBD2 (5 bases). CDR1 and CDR2 from the germline V gene are MNHNY and SVGAGI (reference sequence). The CDR3 consists of 11 residues. Trimming removed 6 bases at V and 12 bases at J, with 15 bases between. CDR3 amino acids: CASRLAGWTYF. For the CDR3, the DNA is TGTGCCAGCAGGCTAGCCGGGTGGACGTACTTC.

This clone has a handful of counts. The chain employs TRBV2 and TRBJ1-1; D remains ambiguous. The germline V gene has CDR1 SNHLY and CDR2 FYNNEI. With 2 bases removed from V and 4 bases from J, the gap between germline ends came to 8 bases. The length of the CDR3 is 13 residues. In DNA, the CDR3 is TGTGCCAGCAGTGAATCTCTTGGCACTGAAGCTTTCTTT. Translating it yields CASSESLGTEAFF.